These T cell receptor beta chains were read from a single sample in a study of T cell responses to AZD1222 COVID-19 vaccine. Libraries were prepared by immunoSEQ multiplex PCR; TCRdb keeps only in-frame clonotypes and omits some of them. The sample has about 130,000 clones, just under 95% seen once; the top ten hold around 7%. This material consisted of peripheral blood, taken on day 0 of AZD1222 vaccination. Source of these receptors: an adult in good health. The CDR3 runs from the conserved cysteine through the conserved F or W. D genes are given only for firm matches. Not every row has a clone size; where given, it reads once, few, many or a size class.

TRBJ2-5,NA,NA,TRBV27,CASSPSVIQETQYF,TGTGCCAGCAGTCCAAGCGTCATTCAAGAGACCCAGTACTTC
TRBJ2-3,NA,TRBD2,TRBV27,CASRTGTSGFFSTDTQYF,TGTGCCAGCAGAACCGGGACTAGCGGATTTTTTAGCACAGATACGCAGTATTTT
TRBJ1-1,NA,TRBD1,TRBV7-9,CASSSDRGNTEAFF,TGTGCCAGCAGCTCAGACAGGGGGAACACTGAAGCTTTCTTT
TRBJ1-1,NA,TRBD1,TRBV6-5,CASSQTRGTEAFF,TGTGCCAGCAGCCAGACCAGGGGGACTGAAGCTTTCTTT
TRBJ2-1,NA,TRBD1,TRBV10-3,CAIGGQGAPDEQFF,TGTGCCATCGGAGGACAGGGGGCGCCGGATGAGCAGTTCTTC
TRBJ2-1,NA,NA,TRBV19,CASRRVGNEQFF,TGTGCCAGTAGGAGAGTGGGGAATGAGCAGTTCTTC
TRBJ1-2,NA,NA,TRBV27,CATDGSHDGYTF,TGTGCCACCGACGGGTCGCACGATGGCTACACCTTC
TRBJ1-6,NA,NA,TRBV2,CASFTGNSYNSPLHF,TGTGCCAGCTTTACAGGGAACTCCTATAATTCACCCCTCCACTTT
TRBJ1-5,NA,NA,TRBV19,CASSIDGGSPYQPQHF,TGTGCCAGTAGTATAGATGGGGGGTCCCCTTATCAGCCCCAGCATTTT
TRBJ2-1,NA,NA,TRBV15,CATRTENGNNEQFF,TGTGCCACCAGAACCGAAAACGGGAACAATGAGCAGTTCTTC
TRBJ1-4,NA,NA,TRBV28,CASHRRAANEKLFF,TGTGCCAGCCATCGGAGGGCCGCTAATGAAAAACTGTTTTTT
TRBJ1-2,NA,NA,TRBV20-1,CSGLGILGYTF,TGCAGTGGGCTAGGGATTCTTGGCTACACCTTC
TRBJ1-4,NA,NA,TRBV4-1,CASSQDTEKLFF,TGCGCCAGCAGCCAAGATACTGAAAAACTGTTTTTT
TRBJ2-7,NA,NA,TRBV2,CASRVKSYEQYF,TGTGCCAGCAGAGTAAAGTCCTACGAGCAGTACTTC
TRBJ2-7,NA,TRBD2,TRBV2,CASSASGTSYEQYF,TGTGCCAGCAGTGCCAGCGGGACCTCCTACGAGCAGTACTTC
TRBJ2-1,NA,NA,TRBV2,CASSEGQFYNEQFF,TGTGCCAGCAGTGAAGGGCAGTTCTACAATGAGCAGTTCTTC
TRBJ1-5,NA,NA,TRBV3-1/TRBV3-2,CASSRGSNQPQHF,TGTGCCAGCAGCCGAGGCAGCAATCAGCCCCAGCATTTT
TRBJ2-1,NA,TRBD2,TRBV5-1,CASSLASGTYNEQFF,TGCGCCAGCAGCTTGGCTAGCGGGACATACAATGAGCAGTTCTTC
TRBJ1-6,NA,TRBD1,TRBV6-6,CASSLVPGQHYNSPLHF,TGTGCCAGCAGTCTTGTGCCGGGACAGCATTATAATTCACCCCTCCACTTT
TRBJ1-4,NA,NA,TRBV21-1,CASISPSGTVNEKLFF,TGTGCCAGCATCTCACCGAGCGGGACAGTTAATGAAAAACTGTTTTTT
TRBJ2-1,NA,NA,TRBV12-3/TRBV12-4,CASSSQFHEQFF,TGTGCCAGCAGCTCCCAGTTCCATGAGCAGTTCTTC
TRBJ2-1,NA,TRBD2,TRBV19,CASSIGTSGLSWNEQFF,TGTGCCAGTAGTATCGGGACTAGCGGCCTAAGTTGGAATGAGCAGTTCTTC
TRBJ2-3,NA,TRBD2,TRBV7-2,CASSLGAVAGGGTDTQYF,TGTGCCAGCAGCTTAGGGGCGGTAGCGGGAGGGGGCACAGATACGCAGTATTTT
TRBJ1-1,NA,NA,TRBV4-1,CASSPRVGVGSGTEAFF,TGCGCCAGCAGCCCAAGGGTGGGGGTCGGATCAGGCACTGAAGCTTTCTTT
TRBJ1-2,NA,NA,TRBV2,CASSDGLYTF,TGTGCCAGCAGTGACGGGCTCTACACCTTC
TRBJ1-6,NA,NA,TRBV2,CASSVQGSYNSPLHF,TGTGCCAGCAGTGTTCAGGGATCCTATAATTCACCCCTCCACTTT
TRBJ1-6,NA,TRBD1,TRBV4-3,CASSQDPPGQGHSPLHF,TGCGCCAGCAGCCAAGACCCCCCGGGACAGGGCCACTCACCCCTCCACTTT
TRBJ2-1,NA,TRBD2,TRBV4-3,CASSQQPRLAGADEQFF,TGCGCCAGCAGCCAACAGCCCCGACTAGCGGGAGCCGATGAGCAGTTCTTC
TRBJ1-2,once,TRBD1,TRBV12-5,CASGLPAQGVGYGYTF,TGTGCTAGTGGTTTGCCCGCACAGGGGGTCGGCTATGGCTACACCTTC
TRBJ2-5,NA,NA,TRBV28,CASSVTGPPTQYF,TGTGCCAGCAGCGTTACAGGTCCCCCGACCCAGTACTTC
TRBJ2-3,NA,NA,TRBV2,CASSSGTDTQYF,TGTGCCAGCAGTAGCGGCACAGATACGCAGTATTTT
TRBJ2-7,NA,TRBD1,TRBV5-1,CASSLGQGALTYEQYF,TGCGCCAGCAGCTTGGGACAGGGGGCGCTAACTTACGAGCAGTACTTC
TRBJ1-5,NA,NA,TRBV19,CASNSPQGTNQPQHF,TGTGCCAGTAACTCACCACAGGGCACCAATCAGCCCCAGCATTTT
TRBJ2-1,NA,NA,TRBV3-1/TRBV3-2,CASSQDLGNYNEQFF,TGTGCCAGCAGCCAAGATCTGGGCAACTACAATGAGCAGTTCTTC
TRBJ1-2,NA,TRBD1,TRBV7-6,CASSRTTGGIGGYTF,TGTGCCAGCAGCCGAACCACAGGGGGCATCGGTGGCTACACCTTC
TRBJ2-1,NA,TRBD2,TRBV13,CASSRTSGSNKQFF,TGTGCCAGCAGTAGAACTAGCGGGAGTAATAAGCAGTTCTTC
TRBJ1-1,NA,NA,TRBV7-2,CASSLQMGGTTEAFF,TGTGCCAGCAGCTTACAAATGGGAGGCACCACTGAAGCTTTCTTT
TRBJ2-1,NA,NA,TRBV23-1,CASSQVPGCLSYNEQFF,TGCGCCAGCAGTCAAGTCCCAGGGTGCCTATCCTACAATGAGCAGTTCTTC
TRBJ2-3,NA,NA,TRBV19,CASNTHGEFADTQYF,TGTGCCAGTAATACCCACGGAGAGTTTGCAGATACGCAGTATTTT